The rows below give T cell receptor beta chains drawn from one sample of a study of T-cell memory formation after mild COVID-19. Using its own MiXCR run on the 5' RACE reads, TCRdb lists one record per CDR3 protein. The repertoire consists of 130,000 to 150,000 distinct CDR3 sequences, with about a fifth occurring once and the leading ten covering over 2%. Sequencing was performed on PBMCs or a T cell subset sorted from them (not recorded which). The receptors here all came from an adult woman who had mild COVID-19 (a few samples of this study predate the infection). Cell type and time point are not known. Both conserved end residues are part of each CDR3. The D gene is left open where the match is weak. Rows give clone size only sometimes, using once, few, many, or a class for an expanded clone.

J,D,V,size,CDR3,DNA
TRBJ2-7,-,TRBV7-9,few,CASSFQGPGYEQYF,TGTGCCAGCAGTTTTCAGGGGCCTGGCTACGAGCAGTACTTC
TRBJ2-3,-,TRBV5-5,-,CASNSAGTDTQYF,TGTGCCAGCAATTCGGCTGGCACAGATACGCAGTATTTT
TRBJ1-6,TRBD1,TRBV7-2,-,CASSVHPTGVNSPLHF,TGTGCCAGCAGCGTGCATCCGACAGGGGTAAATTCACCCCTCCACTTT
TRBJ2-3,TRBD2,TRBV5-1,-,CASSKVAGEVADTQYF,TGCGCCAGCAGTAAGGTAGCGGGAGAGGTGGCAGATACGCAGTATTTT
TRBJ2-3,-,TRBV5-6,few,CASSRYDRASTDTQYF,TGTGCCAGCAGCCGGTACGACCGCGCTAGCACAGATACGCAGTATTTT
TRBJ1-1,-,TRBV6-2/TRBV6-3,-,CASSYVLNTEAFF,TGTGCCAGCAGTTATGTACTGAACACTGAAGCTTTCTTT
TRBJ2-3,-,TRBV30,few,CALQVTTQYF,TGTGCCCTACAGGTGACTACGCAGTATTTT
TRBJ1-2,TRBD1,TRBV7-6,-,CASSPDRGRNYGYTF,TGTGCCAGCAGCCCTGACAGGGGGCGAAACTATGGCTACACCTTC
TRBJ1-1,-,TRBV27,-,CASRGNRDAEAFF,TGTGCCAGCAGGGGGAACAGGGACGCTGAAGCTTTCTTT
TRBJ1-3,-,TRBV7-8,few,CASSLAYGGQGNTIYF,TGTGCCAGCAGCTTAGCATATGGGGGGCAAGGAAACACCATATATTTT
TRBJ2-3,TRBD2,TRBV4-1,-,CASSQGLGGGAGDTQYF,TGCGCCAGCAGCCAAGGCTTGGGCGGGGGGGCAGGAGATACGCAGTATTTT
TRBJ2-5,TRBD2,TRBV4-2,-,CASSQGQRLADQETQYF,TGTGCCAGCAGCCAAGGACAGAGACTAGCGGACCAAGAGACCCAGTACTTC
TRBJ2-7,-,TRBV28,few,CASSETGRYEQYF,TGTGCCAGCAGCGAAACAGGGAGATACGAGCAGTACTTC
TRBJ2-7,-,TRBV5-1,-,CASSLGQGWYEQYF,TGCGCCAGCAGCTTGGGTCAGGGGTGGTACGAGCAGTACTTC
TRBJ2-7,-,TRBV7-9,few,CASSPAWDHYEQYF,TGTGCCAGCAGCCCAGCGTGGGACCACTACGAGCAGTACTTC
TRBJ2-1,TRBD2,TRBV29-1,many,CSVVPSGRGGQFF,TGCAGCGTTGTCCCTAGCGGGAGAGGAGGGCAGTTCTTC
TRBJ2-4,TRBD1,TRBV10-3,-,CAISGDRENIQYF,TGTGCCATCAGTGGGGACAGGGAAAACATTCAGTACTTC
TRBJ1-1,-,TRBV7-9,-,CASIPSWNTEAFF,TGTGCCAGCATCCCGTCTTGGAACACTGAAGCTTTCTTT
TRBJ2-1,-,TRBV14,-,CASSQDHSSYNEQFF,TGTGCCAGCAGCCAAGACCATAGCTCCTACAATGAGCAGTTCTTC
TRBJ2-2,-,TRBV7-8,few,CASSLLILRGELFF,TGTGCCAGCAGCCTGCTTATCTTGAGGGGGGAGCTGTTTTTT
TRBJ2-1,TRBD2,TRBV12-3/TRBV12-4,few,CASSNREGYNEQFF,TGTGCCAGCAGCAACCGGGAGGGTTACAATGAGCAGTTCTTC
TRBJ1-1,-,TRBV3-1,few,CASVGNTEAFF,TGTGCCAGCGTAGGAAACACTGAAGCTTTCTTT
TRBJ1-2,TRBD1,TRBV5-1,-,CASSPGTGTRDYGYTF,TGCGCCAGCAGCCCGGGGACAGGGACTCGCGACTATGGCTACACCTTC
TRBJ2-3,TRBD1,TRBV29-1,-,CSSYRGDTQYF,TGCAGCTCTTACAGGGGCGATACGCAGTATTTT
TRBJ1-1,-,TRBV5-1,-,CASSFRFEGSEAFF,TGCGCCAGCAGCTTCAGGTTCGAGGGGTCTGAAGCTTTCTTT
TRBJ2-5,TRBD1,TRBV7-6,-,CASSSGQGKETQYF,TGTGCCAGCAGCTCAGGACAGGGGAAAGAGACCCAGTACTTC
TRBJ2-2,TRBD1,TRBV27,-,CASRRQGAGELFF,TGTGCCAGCAGGAGACAGGGGGCCGGGGAGCTGTTTTTT
TRBJ2-3,-,TRBV6-5,-,CASRAGWADTQYF,TGTGCCAGCAGGGCCGGATGGGCAGATACGCAGTATTTT
TRBJ2-5,-,TRBV29-1,-,CSVGGEETQYF,TGCAGCGTTGGGGGGGAGGAGACCCAGTACTTC
TRBJ2-3,TRBD1,TRBV29-1,-,CSVEGQGVTDTQYF,TGCAGCGTAGAGGGACAGGGGGTCACAGATACGCAGTATTTT
TRBJ1-5,-,TRBV24-1,-,CATQQGYGRNQPQHF,TGTGCCACCCAACAAGGGTACGGGAGAAATCAGCCCCAGCATTTT
TRBJ2-7,-,TRBV6-5,-,CASSPDRFEQYF,TGTGCCAGCAGTCCCGACAGGTTCGAGCAGTACTTC
TRBJ1-1,-,TRBV12-3/TRBV12-4,few,CASSLGTRGGVNTEAFF,TGTGCCAGCAGTTTAGGAACTCGGGGTGGCGTGAACACTGAAGCTTTCTTT
TRBJ2-3,-,TRBV12-3/TRBV12-4,-,CATYVREPTTDTQYF,TGTGCCACCTACGTACGGGAGCCAACCACAGATACGCAGTATTTT
TRBJ2-1,TRBD2,TRBV7-2,-,CASSQAGAYYNEQFF,TGTGCCAGCAGTCAAGCGGGAGCTTACTACAATGAGCAGTTCTTC
TRBJ2-4,-,TRBV3-1,-,CATQGAKNIQYF,TGTGCCACTCAGGGGGCCAAAAACATTCAGTACTTC
TRBJ2-1,TRBD2,TRBV9,-,CASSVLSGGYNEQFF,TGTGCCAGCAGCGTATTAAGCGGGGGTTACAATGAGCAGTTCTTC